This entry lists 5 T cell receptor beta chains sequenced from one sample in a study of T cell responses to AZD1222 COVID-19 vaccine. Produced via immunoSEQ multiplex PCR; TCRdb's table is partial and in-frame only. The table has around 140,000 clones, roughly 86% seen once. The sample here was peripheral blood, taken 28 days after the second dose of the MenACWY control vaccine. The receptors shown here come from an adult who received the MenACWY meningococcal vaccine as a control.

This clone was found once. The J gene is TRBJ2-2, the V gene TRBV7-2; 8 bases line up with TRBD2. CDR3 size: 16 residues. Germline V lookup: CDR1 SGHTA, CDR2 FQGNSA. Trimming cost V 2 bases and J 7 bases; bases outside gene matches: 9. The DNA for the CDR3 is TGTGCCAGCAGCTTATCGTTCAGCGGGAGACTCGGGGAGCTGTTTTTT. Translated: CASSLSFSGRLGELFF.

The sample holds one count of this clone. The chain links TRBV7-2 to TRBJ1-4, with D perhaps TRBD1 (6 bases). V lost 1 base to trimming and J lost 3 bases, with 12 bases between them. Germline V gene lookup returns CDR1 SGHTA and CDR2 FQGNSA. The CDR3 is 16 residues long. In DNA form, the CDR3 reads TGTGCCAGCAGCTTAGGCCAGGGGATGTCTAATGAAAAACTGTTTTTT. It is translated as CASSLGQGMSNEKLFF.

The J gene is TRBJ1-5, the V gene TRBV6-1; D unclear. V lost 2 bases and J 7 bases, leaving 6 bases between the germline ends. This CDR3 has 12 amino acids. Germline V gene data show CDR1 as MNHNS and CDR2 as SASEGT. The DNA for the CDR3 is TGTGCCAGCAGTGAACATGGGCAGCCCCAGCATTTT. Residues: CASSEHGQPQHF.

This sequence joins TRBV28 and TRBJ1-2, with D possibly being TRBD1 (6 bases). CDR1 and CDR2 from the germline V gene are MDHEN and SYDVKM. The CDR3 is 14 amino acids. V was trimmed by 5 bases and J by 4 bases, leaving 14 bases between them. The CDR3 protein is CASSQPGTTYGYTF. The DNA of the CDR3 is TGTGCCAGCAGTCAGCCGGGGACAACCTATGGCTACACCTTC.

The rearrangement links TRBV2 to TRBJ1-1; 7 positions match TRBD1. J lost 7 bases, V lost 10 bases, and 9 bases had no gene match. Germline V gene sequence: CDR1 SNHLY, CDR2 FYNNEI. This CDR3 is 12 amino acids long. The DNA for the CDR3 is TGTGCCAAGGGAAGGGGGCGCGGTGAAGCTTTCTTT. Protein: CAKGRGRGEAFF.